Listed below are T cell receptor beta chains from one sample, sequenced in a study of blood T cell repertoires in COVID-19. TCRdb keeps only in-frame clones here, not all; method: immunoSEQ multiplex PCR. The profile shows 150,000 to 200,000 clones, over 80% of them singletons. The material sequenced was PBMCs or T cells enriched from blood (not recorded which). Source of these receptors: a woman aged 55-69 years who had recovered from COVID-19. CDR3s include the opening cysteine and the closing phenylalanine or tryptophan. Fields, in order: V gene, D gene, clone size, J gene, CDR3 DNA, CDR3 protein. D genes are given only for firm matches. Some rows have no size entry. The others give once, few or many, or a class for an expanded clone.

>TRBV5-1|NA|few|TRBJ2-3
TGCGCCAGCAGCTGGGAGTTGGGAGATACGCAGTATTTT
CASSWELGDTQYF
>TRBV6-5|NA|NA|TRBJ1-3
TGTGCCAGTGGTAGCTCTGGAAACACCATATATTTT
CASGSSGNTIYF
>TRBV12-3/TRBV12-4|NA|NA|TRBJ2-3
TGTGCCAGCAGTTTAGGGCTGATAGATACGCAGTATTTT
CASSLGLIDTQYF
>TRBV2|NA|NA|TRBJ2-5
TGTGCCAGCAGTGAATGGAACAGAATACAAGAGACCCAGTACTTC
CASSEWNRIQETQYF
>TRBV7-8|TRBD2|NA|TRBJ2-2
TGTGCCAGCAACGGGGCGGGGGGCGCCGGGGAGCTGTTTTTT
CASNGAGGAGELFF
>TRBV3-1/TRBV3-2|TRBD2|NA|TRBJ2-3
TGTGCCAGCAGTCCAAGTTTACTAGCGGGGGGGGGCACGCAGTATTTT
CASSPSLLAGGGTQYF
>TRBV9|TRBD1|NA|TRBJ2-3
TGTGCCAGCAGCGTAGTGGGACAGGGGACAGATACGCAGTATTTT
CASSVVGQGTDTQYF
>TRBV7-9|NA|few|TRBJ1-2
TGTGCCAGCACCCCACCCCAGGGCTATGGCTACACCTTC
CASTPPQGYGYTF
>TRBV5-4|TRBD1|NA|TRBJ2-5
TGTGCCAGCAGCGGAACCGGGACAGGGAAAGAGACCCAGTACTTC
CASSGTGTGKETQYF
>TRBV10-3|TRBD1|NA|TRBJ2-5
TGTGCCACCAGGGGGCTAAAAGGTGAAGAGACCCAGTACTTC
CATRGLKGEETQYF
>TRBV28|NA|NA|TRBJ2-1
TGTGCCAGCACCCCCTCGCAGTACAATGAGCAGTTCTTC
CASTPSQYNEQFF
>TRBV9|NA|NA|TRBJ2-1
TGTGCCAGCAGCGTAGGTTCGAGCTCCTACAATGAGCAGTTCTTC
CASSVGSSSYNEQFF
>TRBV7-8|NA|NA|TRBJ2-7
TGTGCCAGCAGCTTAGCTTTCCAGGGGTACCTCGAGCAGTACTTC
CASSLAFQGYLEQYF
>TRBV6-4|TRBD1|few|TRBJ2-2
TGTGCCAGCAGTGTACAGGGGGAGACCGGGGAGCTGTTTTTT
CASSVQGETGELFF
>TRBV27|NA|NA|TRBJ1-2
TGTGCCAGCGGTACACTAATATATGGCTACACCTTC
CASGTLIYGYTF
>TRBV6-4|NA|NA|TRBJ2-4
TGTGCCAGCAGTGATCAAACAGGGGCGGGAATCAAGTACTTC
CASSDQTGAGIKYF
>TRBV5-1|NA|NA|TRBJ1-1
TGCGCCAGCAGCTTGGCCGCAGGGGTGAACACTGAAGCTTTCTTT
CASSLAAGVNTEAFF
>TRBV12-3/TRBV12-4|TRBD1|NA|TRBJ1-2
TGTGCCAGCAGCCCAGGGGGGAGAGGCTACACCTTC
CASSPGGRGYTF
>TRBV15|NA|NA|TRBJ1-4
TGTGCCACCAGCACAAGGCAGGGTAATAATGAAAAACTGTTTTTT
CATSTRQGNNEKLFF
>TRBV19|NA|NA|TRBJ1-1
TGTGCCAGTAGGACCTTGGGGGCTTCCACTGAAGCTTTCTTT
CASRTLGASTEAFF
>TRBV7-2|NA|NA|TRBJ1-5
TGTGCCAGCAGCTACTACACAAATCAGCCCCAGCATTTT
CASSYYTNQPQHF
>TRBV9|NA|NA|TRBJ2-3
TGTGCCAGCAGCGTAGCTTGGAGGAGGGGAGATACGCAGTATTTT
CASSVAWRRGDTQYF
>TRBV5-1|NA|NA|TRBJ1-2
TGCGCCAGCAGTGCACAGAACTATGGCTACACCTTC
CASSAQNYGYTF
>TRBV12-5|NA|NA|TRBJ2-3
TGTGCTAGTGCTCTCTCCGGTAGCACAGATACGCAGTATTTT
CASALSGSTDTQYF
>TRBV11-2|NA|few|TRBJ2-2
TGTGCCAGCAGCTCCCAGGATTTTTATGGGGAGCTGTTTTTT
CASSSQDFYGELFF
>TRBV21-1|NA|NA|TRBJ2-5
TGTGCCAGCAGCAAAGTGGTGGCAGGGGGACGGGAGACCCAGTACTTC
CASSKVVAGGRETQYF
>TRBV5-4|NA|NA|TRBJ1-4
TGTGCCAGCAGTGTTAGTCAGGGTGGAAGTGAAAAACTGTTTTTT
CASSVSQGGSEKLFF
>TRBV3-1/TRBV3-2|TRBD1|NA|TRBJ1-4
TGTGCCAGCAGCCACCCTCAGGGGGGAAATGAAAAACTGTTTTTT
CASSHPQGGNEKLFF
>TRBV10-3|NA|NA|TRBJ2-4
TGTGCCATCTCACCGACAGGAAAAAAGAACATTCAGTACTTC
CAISPTGKKNIQYF
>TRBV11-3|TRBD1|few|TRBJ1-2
TGTGCCAGCAGCTTTGGGAGAAACAGGGGAAGGTATGGCTACACCTTC
CASSFGRNRGRYGYTF
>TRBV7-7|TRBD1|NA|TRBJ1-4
TGTGCTAGCAGCGCGGGACAGGGTTGGGCTAATGAAAAACTGTTTTTT
CASSAGQGWANEKLFF
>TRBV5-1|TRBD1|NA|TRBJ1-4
TGCGCCAGCAGCCACCGGGACAGGGCCTTAAGGACACCAAATGAAAAACTGTTTTTT
CASSHRDRALRTPNEKLFF
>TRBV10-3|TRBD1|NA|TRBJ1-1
TGTGCCATCAGGGGTCCCGGGACAGGCATGAACACTGAAGCTTTCTTT
CAIRGPGTGMNTEAFF
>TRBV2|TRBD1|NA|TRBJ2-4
TGTGCCAGCAGAGAAACACAGGGGGCGAACATTCAGTACTTC
CASRETQGANIQYF
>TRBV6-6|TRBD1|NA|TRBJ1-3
TGTGCCAGCAGCCGAGGACAGGGGATGTCTGGAAACACCATATATTTT
CASSRGQGMSGNTIYF
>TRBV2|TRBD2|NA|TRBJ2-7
TGTGCCAGCAGAGAGCGGGAGAGTTCCTACGAGCAGTACTTC
CASRERESSYEQYF
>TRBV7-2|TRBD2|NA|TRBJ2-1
TGTGCCAGCAGCTCGTCCACCGGGACTAGTGTTGAGCAGTTCTTC
CASSSSTGTSVEQFF
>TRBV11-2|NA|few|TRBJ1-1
TGTGCCAGCAGCGCCCAGGGGTCTGGTTTCTTT
CASSAQGSGFF
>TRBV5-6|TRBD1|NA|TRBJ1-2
TGTGCCAGCAGCCCGGGACAGGGCCCGGGGGGCTACACCTTC
CASSPGQGPGGYTF
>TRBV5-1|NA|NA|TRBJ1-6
TGCGCCAGCAGACCCCGGGACACATATAATTCACCCCTCCACTTT
CASRPRDTYNSPLHF
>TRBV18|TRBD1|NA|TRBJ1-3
TGTGCCAGCTCACCGGGGACAGTAGAAAACACCATATATTTT
CASSPGTVENTIYF
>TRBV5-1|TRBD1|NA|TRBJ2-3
TGCGCCAGCAGCCTCGGGACAGTAACAGATACGCAGTATTTT
CASSLGTVTDTQYF
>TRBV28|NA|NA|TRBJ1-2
TGTGCCAGCAGCCCTCGACAGGCGTGGGGCTACACCTTC
CASSPRQAWGYTF
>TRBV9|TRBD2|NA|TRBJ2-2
TGTGCCAGCAGCGTTAGCGGGGACACCGGGGAGCTGTTTTTT
CASSVSGDTGELFF
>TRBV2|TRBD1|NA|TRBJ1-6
TGTGCCAGCACCGCCAGGACAGGGATTGTTTCACCCCTCCACTTT
CASTARTGIVSPLHF
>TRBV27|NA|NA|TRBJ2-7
TGTGCCAGCAGTTTGCGCTCTCCGGAGCAGTACTTC
CASSLRSPEQYF
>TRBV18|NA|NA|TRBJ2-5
TGTGCCAGCTCACCAGGAGGAGCCGAGACCCAGTACTTC
CASSPGGAETQYF
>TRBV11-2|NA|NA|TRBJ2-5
TGTGCCAGCAGTTATTCCCCTAATCTCGGAAGGGGACAAGAGACCCAGTACTTC
CASSYSPNLGRGQETQYF
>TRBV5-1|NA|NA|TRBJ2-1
TGCGCCAGCAGCCTGGTCACCGGGAGATGGAATGAGCAGTTCTTC
CASSLVTGRWNEQFF